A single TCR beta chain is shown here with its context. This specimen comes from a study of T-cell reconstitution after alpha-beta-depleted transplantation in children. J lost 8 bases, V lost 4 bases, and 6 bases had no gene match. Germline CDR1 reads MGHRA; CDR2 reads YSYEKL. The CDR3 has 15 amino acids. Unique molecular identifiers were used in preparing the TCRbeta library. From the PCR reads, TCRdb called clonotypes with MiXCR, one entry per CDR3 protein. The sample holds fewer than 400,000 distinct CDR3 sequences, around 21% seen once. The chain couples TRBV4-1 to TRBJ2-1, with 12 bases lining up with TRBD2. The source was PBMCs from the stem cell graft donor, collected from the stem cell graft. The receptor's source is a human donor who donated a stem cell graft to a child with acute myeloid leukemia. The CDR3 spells CASSPSGLAGYEQFF. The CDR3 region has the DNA TGCGCCAGCAGCCCGAGTGGACTAGCGGGATATGAGCAGTTCTTC.